These T cell receptor beta chains were read from a single sample in a study of T cell repertoires in cytomegalovirus infection. These receptors are not linked to any known antigen. TCRdb processed the reads anew with MiXCR; each CDR3 protein has one entry. The profile shows fewer than 950,000 distinct CDR3 sequences, 32% of them singletons. Sequencing was performed on cultured CD8+ T cells from PBMCs, taken from culture after CMV antigen stimulation. The source is a human donor in good health (CMV status not recorded). Some clones in this sample may be carry-over from other donors' samples. Both conserved end residues are part of each CDR3. The D gene is left open where the match is weak. Clone size is not always given. Where it is, it says once, few, many or a class for expanded clones.

V gene: TRBV28; J gene: TRBJ2-5; D gene: .; CDR3 length: 15; clone size: .; CDR3 protein: CASSSGRDYQETQYF; CDR3 DNA: TGTGCCAGCAGTTCCGGAAGGGATTACCAAGAGACCCAGTACTTC
V gene: TRBV7-3; J gene: TRBJ2-1; D gene: TRBD2; CDR3 length: 22; clone size: few; CDR3 protein: CASSYPPAGKRGVLEGYNEQFF; CDR3 DNA: TGTGCCAGCAGCTACCCCCCGGCGGGTAAGCGGGGGGTCCTCGAGGGCTACAATGAGCAGTTCTTC
V gene: TRBV6-5; J gene: TRBJ2-1; D gene: .; CDR3 length: 15; clone size: .; CDR3 protein: CASSKVSRAFNEQFF; CDR3 DNA: TGTGCCAGCAGCAAAGTTAGCAGAGCATTCAATGAGCAGTTCTTC
V gene: TRBV2; J gene: TRBJ2-1; D gene: TRBD1; CDR3 length: 15; clone size: .; CDR3 protein: CASNPGTGYRGEQFF; CDR3 DNA: TGTGCCAGCAACCCCGGGACAGGGTATAGGGGTGAGCAGTTCTTC
V gene: TRBV6-5; J gene: TRBJ1-2; D gene: .; CDR3 length: 15; clone size: few; CDR3 protein: CASSSFTGYRDGYTF; CDR3 DNA: TGTGCCAGCAGTTCCTTCACAGGGTATAGAGATGGCTACACCTTC
V gene: TRBV10-3; J gene: TRBJ1-1; D gene: TRBD1; CDR3 length: 15; clone size: few; CDR3 protein: CAISGQGGVKAEAFF; CDR3 DNA: TGTGCCATCAGTGGGCAGGGGGGGGTTAAGGCTGAAGCTTTCTTT
V gene: TRBV7-6; J gene: TRBJ2-1; D gene: .; CDR3 length: 14; clone size: .; CDR3 protein: CASSSPGLPSEQFF; CDR3 DNA: TGTGCCAGCAGCTCCCCGGGACTCCCGAGTGAGCAGTTCTTC
V gene: TRBV5-5; J gene: TRBJ2-7; D gene: .; CDR3 length: 14; clone size: few; CDR3 protein: CASSSQGVSYEQYF; CDR3 DNA: TGTGCCAGCAGCTCCCAGGGAGTATCCTACGAGCAGTACTTC
V gene: TRBV5-5; J gene: TRBJ1-6; D gene: .; CDR3 length: 16; clone size: .; CDR3 protein: CASSLVAVSYNSPLHF; CDR3 DNA: TGTGCCAGCAGCTTGGTGGCGGTATCCTATAATTCACCCCTCCACTTT
V gene: TRBV7-6; J gene: TRBJ2-1; D gene: TRBD2; CDR3 length: 14; clone size: .; CDR3 protein: CASSLPGRVREQFF; CDR3 DNA: TGTGCCAGCAGCTTACCCGGGAGGGTACGTGAGCAGTTCTTC
V gene: TRBV5-6; J gene: TRBJ2-1; D gene: TRBD2; CDR3 length: 15; clone size: .; CDR3 protein: CASSSRGDSYNEQFF; CDR3 DNA: TGTGCCAGCAGCTCGCGGGGGGACTCCTACAATGAGCAGTTCTTC